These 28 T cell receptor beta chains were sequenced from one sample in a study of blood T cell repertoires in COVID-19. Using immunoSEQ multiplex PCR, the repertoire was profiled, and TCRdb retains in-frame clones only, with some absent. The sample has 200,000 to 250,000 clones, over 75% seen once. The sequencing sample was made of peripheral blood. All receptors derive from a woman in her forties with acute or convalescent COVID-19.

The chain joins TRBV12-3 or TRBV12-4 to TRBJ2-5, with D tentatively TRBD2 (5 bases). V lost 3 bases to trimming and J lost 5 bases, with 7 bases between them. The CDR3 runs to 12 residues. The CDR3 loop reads CASSFRGETQYF. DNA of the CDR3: TGTGCCAGCAGTTTTCGGGGTGAGACCCAGTACTTC.

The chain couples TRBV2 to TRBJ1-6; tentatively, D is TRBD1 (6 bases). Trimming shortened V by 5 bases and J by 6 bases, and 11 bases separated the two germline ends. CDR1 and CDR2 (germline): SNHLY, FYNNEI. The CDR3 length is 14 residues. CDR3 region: CASSPSGVNSPLHF. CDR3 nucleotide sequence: TGTGCCAGCAGTCCCTCAGGGGTTAATTCACCCCTCCACTTT.

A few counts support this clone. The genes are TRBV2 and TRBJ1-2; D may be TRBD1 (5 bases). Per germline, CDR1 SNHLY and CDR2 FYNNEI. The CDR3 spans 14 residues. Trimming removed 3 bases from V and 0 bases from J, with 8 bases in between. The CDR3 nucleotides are TGTGCCAGCAGTGAGACAGCTGCTAACTATGGCTACACCTTC. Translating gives CASSETAANYGYTF.

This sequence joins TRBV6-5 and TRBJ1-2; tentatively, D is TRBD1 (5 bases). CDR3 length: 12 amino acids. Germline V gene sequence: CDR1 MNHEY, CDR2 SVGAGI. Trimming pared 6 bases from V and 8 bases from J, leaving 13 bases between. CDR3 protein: CASRVGGSGYTF. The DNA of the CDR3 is TGTGCCAGCAGGGTGGGGGGATCCGGCTACACCTTC.

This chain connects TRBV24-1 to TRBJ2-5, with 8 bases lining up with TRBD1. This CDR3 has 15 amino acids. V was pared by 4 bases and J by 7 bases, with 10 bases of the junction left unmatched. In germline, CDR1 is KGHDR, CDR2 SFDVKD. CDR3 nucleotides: TGTGCCACCAGTGAGGGGTCAGGGGGCGTAGGGACCCAGTACTTC. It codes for CATSEGSGGVGTQYF.

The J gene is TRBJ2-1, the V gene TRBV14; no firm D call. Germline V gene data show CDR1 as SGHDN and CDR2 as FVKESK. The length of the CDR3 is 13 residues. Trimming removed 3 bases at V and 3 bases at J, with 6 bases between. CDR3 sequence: CASSHRYYNEQFF. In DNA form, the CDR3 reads TGTGCCAGCAGCCACCGGTACTACAATGAGCAGTTCTTC.

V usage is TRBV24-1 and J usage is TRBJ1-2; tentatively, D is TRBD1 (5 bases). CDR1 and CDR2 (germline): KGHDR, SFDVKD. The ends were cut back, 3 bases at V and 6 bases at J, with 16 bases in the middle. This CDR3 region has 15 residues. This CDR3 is CATSDALGGRDGYTF. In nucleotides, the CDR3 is TGTGCCACCAGTGATGCTCTGGGGGGAAGGGATGGCTACACCTTC.

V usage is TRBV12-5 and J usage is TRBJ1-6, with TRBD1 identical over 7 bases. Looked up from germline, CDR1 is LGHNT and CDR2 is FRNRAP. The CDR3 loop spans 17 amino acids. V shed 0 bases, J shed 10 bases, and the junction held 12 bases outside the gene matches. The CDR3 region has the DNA TGTGCTAGTGGTTTGGTCGACAGGGCCCCTAAAATCTCACCCCTCCACTTT. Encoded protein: CASGLVDRAPKISPLHF.

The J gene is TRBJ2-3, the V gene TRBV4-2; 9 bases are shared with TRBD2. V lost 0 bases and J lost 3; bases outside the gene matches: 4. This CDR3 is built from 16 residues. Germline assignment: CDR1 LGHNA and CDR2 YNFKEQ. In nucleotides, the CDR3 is TGTGCCAGCAGCCAAGATCCTAGCGGGGAAACAGATACGCAGTATTTT. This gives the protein CASSQDPSGETDTQYF.

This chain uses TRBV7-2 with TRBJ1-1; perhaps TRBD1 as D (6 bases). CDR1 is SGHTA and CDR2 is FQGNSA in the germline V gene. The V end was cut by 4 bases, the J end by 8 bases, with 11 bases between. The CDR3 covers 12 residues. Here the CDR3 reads CASSSQGTEAFF. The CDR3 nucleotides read TGTGCCAGCAGCTCACAGGGTACGGAAGCTTTCTTT.

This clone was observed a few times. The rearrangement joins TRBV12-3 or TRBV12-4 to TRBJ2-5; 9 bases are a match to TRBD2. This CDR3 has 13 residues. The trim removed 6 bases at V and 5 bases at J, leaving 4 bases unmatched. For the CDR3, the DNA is TGTGCCAGCAGGGGACTAGCCCGGGAGACCCAGTACTTC. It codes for CASRGLARETQYF.

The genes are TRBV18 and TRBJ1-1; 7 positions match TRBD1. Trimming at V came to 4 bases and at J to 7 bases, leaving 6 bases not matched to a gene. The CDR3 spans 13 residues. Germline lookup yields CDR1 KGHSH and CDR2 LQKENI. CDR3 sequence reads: CASSRGQLGEAFF. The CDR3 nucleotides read TGTGCCAGCTCACGGGGACAGTTGGGTGAAGCTTTCTTT.

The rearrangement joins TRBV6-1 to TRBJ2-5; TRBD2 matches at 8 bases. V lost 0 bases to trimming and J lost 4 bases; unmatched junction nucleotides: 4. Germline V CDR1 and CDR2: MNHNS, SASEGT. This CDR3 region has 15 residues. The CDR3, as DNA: TGTGCCAGCAGTGAAGCTGCGGGGGGTGCAGAGACCCAGTACTTC. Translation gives CASSEAAGGAETQYF.

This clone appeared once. CDR3 amino acids: CASTRFSEHQETQYF. The CDR3 nucleotides are TGTGCCAGCACCCGCTTCTCAGAACATCAAGAGACCCAGTACTTC. V is TRBV3-1 (or the pseudogene TRBV3-2) and J is TRBJ2-5; D not resolved. This CDR3 comprises 15 residues. Germline loops: CDR1 LGHDT, CDR2 YNNKEL (reference sequence). Trimming took off 7 bases at V and 2 bases at J, with 17 bases between the two ends.

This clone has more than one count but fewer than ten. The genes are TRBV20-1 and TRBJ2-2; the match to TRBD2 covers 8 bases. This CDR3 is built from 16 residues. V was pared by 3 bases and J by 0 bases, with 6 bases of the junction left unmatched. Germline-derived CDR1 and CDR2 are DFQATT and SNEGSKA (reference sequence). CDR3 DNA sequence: TGCAGTGCTAGTTCTGCGGGGGGCGCGAACACCGGGGAGCTGTTTTTT. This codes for CSASSAGGANTGELFF.

The CDR3 region has the DNA TGTGCCAGCAGTAACAGGAGCTCCTATAATTCACCCCTCCACTTT. Translating it yields CASSNRSSYNSPLHF. The chain has TRBV27 and TRBJ1-6, with D perhaps matching TRBD1 (5 bases). The CDR3 length is 15 residues. With 5 bases removed from V and 0 bases from J, the gap between germline ends came to 8 bases. Germline loops: CDR1 MNHEY, CDR2 SMNVEV (reference sequence).

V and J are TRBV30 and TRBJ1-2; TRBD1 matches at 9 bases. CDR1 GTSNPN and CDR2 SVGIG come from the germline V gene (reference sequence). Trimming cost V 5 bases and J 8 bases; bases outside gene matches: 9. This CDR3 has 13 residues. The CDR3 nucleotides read TGTGCCTGGGACAGACAGGGGGAGAAAGGCTACACCTTC. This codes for CAWDRQGEKGYTF.

The CDR3 here is CASSESGGLNNEQFF. CDR3 in DNA: TGCGCCAGCAGTGAATCCGGGGGTTTGAACAATGAGCAGTTCTTC. The chain carries TRBV10-1 and TRBJ2-1; a possible D gene is TRBD2 (6 bases). This CDR3 has 15 residues. Trimming left V 3 bases short and J 5 bases short, with 14 bases between. Germline CDR1 WNHNN, CDR2 SYGVQD (reference sequence).

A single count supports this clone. The CDR3 region is CAISGRNQPQHF. CDR3 nucleotides: TGTGCCATCAGTGGCAGGAATCAGCCCCAGCATTTT. The genes are TRBV10-3 and TRBJ1-5; D uncertain. In germline, CDR1 is ENHRY, CDR2 SYGVKD. The V gene lost 4 bases and the J gene lost 4 bases, with 5 bases spanning the gap. This CDR3 has 12 residues.

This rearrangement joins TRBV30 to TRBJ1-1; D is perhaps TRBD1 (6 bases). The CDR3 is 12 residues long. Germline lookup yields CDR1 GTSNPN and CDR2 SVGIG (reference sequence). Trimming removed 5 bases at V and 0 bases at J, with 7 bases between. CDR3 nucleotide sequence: TGTGCCTGGGGACAGTTGAACACTGAAGCTTTCTTT. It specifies CAWGQLNTEAFF.

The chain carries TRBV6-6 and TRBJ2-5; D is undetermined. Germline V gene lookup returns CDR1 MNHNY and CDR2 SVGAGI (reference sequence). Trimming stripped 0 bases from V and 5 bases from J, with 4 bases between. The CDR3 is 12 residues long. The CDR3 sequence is CASSYSAETQYF. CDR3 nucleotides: TGTGCCAGCAGTTACTCGGCTGAGACCCAGTACTTC.

In DNA form, the CDR3 reads TGTGCCAGCAGCCCAGGCCTCAACTATGGCTACACCTTC. Protein product: CASSPGLNYGYTF. The rearrangement uses TRBV9 and TRBJ1-2; no reliable D call. Germline CDR1 SGDLS, CDR2 YYNGEE. This CDR3 is 13 amino acids long. V lost 4 bases and J lost 2, with 9 bases in between.

The CDR3 DNA reads as TGTGCCAGCGGCAGGACAGCTGGAAGCAATCAGCCCCAGCATTTT. As protein: CASGRTAGSNQPQHF. The chain couples TRBV6-5 to TRBJ1-5; weak D call: TRBD1 (6 bases). The CDR3 loop spans 15 amino acids. V shed 8 bases and J shed 1 base, with 15 bases lying between them. Looked up from germline, CDR1 is MNHEY and CDR2 is SVGAGI.

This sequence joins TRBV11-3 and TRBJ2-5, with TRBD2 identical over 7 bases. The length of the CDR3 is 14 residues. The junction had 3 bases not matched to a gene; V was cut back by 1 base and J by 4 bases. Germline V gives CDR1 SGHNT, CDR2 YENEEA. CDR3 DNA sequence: TGTGCCAGCAGCTTAGGATCGGGGGGAGAGACCCAGTACTTC. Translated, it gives CASSLGSGGETQYF.

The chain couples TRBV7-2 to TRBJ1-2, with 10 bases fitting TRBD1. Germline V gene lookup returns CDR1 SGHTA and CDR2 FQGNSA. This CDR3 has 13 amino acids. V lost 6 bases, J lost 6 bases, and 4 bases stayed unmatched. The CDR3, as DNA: TGTGCCAGCAGTAGGACAGGGGGGCATGGCTACACCTTC. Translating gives CASSRTGGHGYTF.

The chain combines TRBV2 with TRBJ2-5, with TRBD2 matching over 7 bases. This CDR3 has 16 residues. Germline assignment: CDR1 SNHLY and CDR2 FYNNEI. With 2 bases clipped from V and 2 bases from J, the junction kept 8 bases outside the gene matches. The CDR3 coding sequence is TGTGCCAGCAGTGAAACGCTAGCGGAGATACAAGAGACCCAGTACTTC. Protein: CASSETLAEIQETQYF.

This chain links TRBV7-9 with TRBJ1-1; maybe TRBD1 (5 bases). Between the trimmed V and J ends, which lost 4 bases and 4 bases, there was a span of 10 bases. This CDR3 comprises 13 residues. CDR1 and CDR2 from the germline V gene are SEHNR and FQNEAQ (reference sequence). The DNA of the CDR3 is TGTGCCAGCAGCTCCCCGGGGGGCACTGAAGCTTTCTTT. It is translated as CASSSPGGTEAFF. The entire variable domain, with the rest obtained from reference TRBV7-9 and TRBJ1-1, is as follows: DTGVSQNPRHKITKRGQNVTFRCDPISEHNRLYWYRQTLGQGPEFLTYFQNEAQLEKSRLLSDRFSAERPKGSFSTLEIQRTEQGDSAMYLCASSSPGGTEAFFGQGTRLTVV.

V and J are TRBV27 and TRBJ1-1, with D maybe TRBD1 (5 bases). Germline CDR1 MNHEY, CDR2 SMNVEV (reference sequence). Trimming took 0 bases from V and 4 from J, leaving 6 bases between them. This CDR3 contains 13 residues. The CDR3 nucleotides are TGTGCCAGCAGTTTATCAGGGGTCACTGAAGCTTTCTTT. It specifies CASSLSGVTEAFF.